This TCR beta chain was documented in a study of shared clonotypes between healthy human individuals. In the case of this clone: The sample contains more than one DNA sequence encoding this CDR3.

The data were produced by immunoSEQ multiplex PCR, yet TCRdb's version contains in-frame clones alone and is incomplete. This sample has approximately 1,500,000 clones, with 95% to 99% found just once. The J segment lost 2 bases and the V segment lost 4 bases, leaving 2 bases of the junction unmatched. From germline, CDR1 is SGHRS and CDR2 YFSETQ. The CDR3 runs 14 residues. Sequenced sample: naive CD4+ T cells sorted from blood. Subset meaning: CD45RA+ positively selected. The sequence derives from a man younger than 40 in good health. The chain has TRBV5-1 and TRBJ2-7, with 11 positions matching TRBD2. For the CDR3, the DNA is TGCGCCAGCAGCCGACTAGCGGGAACCTACGAGCAGTACTTC. Its protein is CASSRLAGTYEQYF.